This T cell receptor (beta chain) was retrieved from a study of blood T cell repertoires in COVID-19. Original analysis: Amplification from reference gene primers served as the basis for estimated nucleated cell counts. TCRdb's copy holds only in-frame clones and misses some; the assay was immunoSEQ multiplex PCR. V and J calls and clone size are as listed in that table; D and trimming were resolved from the DNA. The table records tens of thousands of clones, 88% of them present only once. The CDR3 contains 13 residues. V dropped 5 bases and J dropped 14; count of bases not matched to a gene: 11. From germline, CDR1 is MNHEY and CDR2 SMNVEV (reference sequence).

The chain employs TRBV27 and TRBJ2-1; 8 bases map to TRBD2. The origin of this receptor is a woman aged 70-85 years with acute or convalescent COVID-19. The source material was peripheral blood. CDR3 sequence reads: CASSSSTSGLEFF. CDR3 nucleotides: TGTGCCAGCAGTAGCAGCACGTCGGGACTAGAGTTCTTC.